This TCR beta chain was recovered during a study of cytomegalovirus exposure and HLA in healthy donors. Study-level points and caveats: TCR beta V- and J-gene trimming was later associated with a missense DCLRE1C variant.

V was clipped by 0 bases and J by 2 bases, with 10 bases between them. Germline V gene lookup returns CDR1 SGDLS and CDR2 YYNGEE. The CDR3 loop spans 15 amino acids. PCR primers comprised 60 Vbeta and 13 Jbeta primers. Libraries were prepared by immunoSEQ multiplex PCR; TCRdb keeps only in-frame clonotypes and omits some of them. The data hold over 100,000 clones, with about three quarters observed a single time. This clone was counted a single time. Its antigen is still unknown. This chain links TRBV9 with TRBJ2-3; D ambiguous. The sample was PBMCs. This receptor was obtained from a female donor in good health and CMV-seronegative. The chain's CDR3 is CASSVETINTDTQYF. CDR3 bases: TGTGCCAGCAGCGTAGAAACTATAAACACAGATACGCAGTATTTT.